The T cell receptor (beta chain) described here comes from a study of T cell repertoires in aging, cancer and after chemotherapy. For the study at large: About 9 million TCR reads were in the whole dataset. Study-wide points: Loss of evenness, beyond lost richness, contributed to age-related TCR diversity decline in cancer patients.

Peripheral blood genomic DNA, not sorted cells or RNA, was the template. CDR1 MNHEY and CDR2 SVGAGI come from the germline V gene. The length of the CDR3 is 15 residues. About this clonotype: Antigen specificity is unknown. An end of the junction differs from the germline gene, which may be a read error.

Rearranged V-D-J TRB sequences were amplified with a mixed TRB-A/B primer pool. Each CDR3 protein gets one entry after TCRdb re-called the multiplex PCR reads with MiXCR. Among some 1,500 distinct CDR3 sequences, less than 50% were seen once, and the ten largest hold around 40%. What was sequenced was blood. This sequence was found in a human donor with a blood cancer. The chain combines TRBV6-5 with TRBJ2-2; 8 bases fit TRBD1. The CDR3 coding sequence is TGTGCCAGCGCAGGGGGCCCCGCGAACACCGGGGAGATGTTTTTT. Protein product: CASAGGPANTGEMFF.